The clone carrying this TCR beta chain was recorded many times. This CDR3 has 14 amino acids. Germline values: CDR1 SGHDT, CDR2 YYEEEE. V lost 2 bases and J lost 6, with 15 bases in between. This sample was included in a study of kidney transplant recipient with SARS-CoV-2 infection. One entry per CDR3 protein results from TCRdb running MiXCR on the reads. The table records 200,000 to 300,000 distinct CDR3 sequences, more than 25% of them present only once. V is TRBV5-6 and J is TRBJ2-7; TRBD1 is a possible D gene (6 bases). The TCR originated in a male patient between 25 and 40 years old who had COVID-19 and was a kidney transplant recipient. Some T cells may be supplied by the graft donor. The sample here was a blood sample, taken at baseline and on day 111 from a kidney transplant recipient. The CDR3 region is CASSFFRGRGEQYF. CDR3 in DNA: TGTGCCAGCAGCTTTTTCAGGGGAAGGGGCGAGCAGTACTTC.